One and the same sample provided the 32 T cell receptor beta chains below, sequenced in a study of CD8 T cells in Susac syndrome. An input of 0.5 to 1 ug of RNA was subjected to reverse transcription using random hexamers. One entry per CDR3 protein, called by TCRdb with MiXCR from the immunoSEQ multiplex PCR reads. The sample records 150,000 to 200,000 distinct CDR3 sequences, roughly 96% being singletons. Sequencing input: CD8+ T cells from PBMCs. Receptors originate from a human donor with multiple sclerosis.

V usage is TRBV20-1 and J usage is TRBJ1-5, with D perhaps TRBD1 (5 bases). Per the germline V gene, CDR1 is DFQATT and CDR2 is SNEGSKA (reference sequence). Trimming took 2 bases from V and 5 from J, leaving 13 bases between them. CDR3 length equals 14 residues. CDR3 bases: TGCAGTGCTAGACCTCGGGGGAGTCATCAGCCCCAGCATTTT. Protein sequence: CSARPRGSHQPQHF.

The V gene is TRBV10-3, the J gene TRBJ2-3, with D tentatively TRBD1 (5 bases). The germline V and J ends were trimmed by 9 bases and 4 bases, with 8 bases remaining between them. The germline V gene has CDR1 ENHRY and CDR2 SYGVKD. There are 11 residues in the CDR3. The CDR3 reads CAIMTADTQYF. CDR3 nucleotides: TGTGCCATTATGACAGCAGATACGCAGTATTTT.

This rearrangement joins TRBV15 to TRBJ2-3; possibly TRBD1 for D (5 bases). This CDR3 region has 15 residues. V dropped 4 bases and J dropped 0 bases, with 11 bases sitting between them. CDR1 and CDR2 from the germline V gene are LNHNV and YYDKDF (reference sequence). The CDR3 here is CATSTSTGSTDTQYF. In DNA form, the CDR3 reads TGTGCCACCAGCACCAGTACAGGTAGCACAGATACGCAGTATTTT.

Note on this clonotype: An end of the junction differs from the germline gene, which may be a read error. This CDR3 is CASTLGTNVLTF. Written as DNA, the CDR3 is TGTGCCAGCACCCTTGGGACCAACGTCCTGACTTTC. The chain carries TRBV5-6 and TRBJ2-6; no clear D gene. This CDR3 region has 12 residues. CDR1 SGHDT and CDR2 YYEEEE come from the germline V gene.

The chain combines TRBV20-1 with TRBJ2-1, with 12 bases fitting TRBD2. The germline V gene has CDR1 DFQATT and CDR2 SNEGSKA (reference sequence). V was clipped by 2 bases and J by 4 bases; unmatched bases: 6. This CDR3 is 16 amino acids long. The DNA of the CDR3 is TGCAGTGCTAGAACGACTAGCGGGGGAGAGTACAATGAGCAGTTCTTC. Encoded protein: CSARTTSGGEYNEQFF.

The chain links TRBV27 to TRBJ2-7; D might be TRBD2 (5 bases). Trimming cost V 3 bases and J 5 bases, with 14 bases left between them. Germline lookup yields CDR1 MNHEY and CDR2 SMNVEV (reference sequence). This CDR3 spans 14 amino acids. The CDR3 DNA follows: TGTGCCAGCAGTTTTGGTTCCGGGGTCAACGAGCAGTACTTC. Its protein is CASSFGSGVNEQYF.

The chain joins TRBV12-3 or TRBV12-4 to TRBJ1-2, with D unclear. This CDR3 is 13 amino acids long. Trimming took 7 bases from V and 4 from J, leaving 13 bases between them. The CDR3 coding sequence is TGTGCCAGCACCATGGCGGGGTCCTATGGCTACACCTTC. Protein product: CASTMAGSYGYTF.

The chain has TRBV20-1 and TRBJ2-7, with 9 bases lining up with TRBD2. The CDR3 extends over 15 amino acids. Per germline, CDR1 DFQATT and CDR2 SNEGSKA (reference sequence). Losses at the gene ends were 3 bases for V and 5 bases for J; bases not matched to a gene: 11. The CDR3 DNA reads as TGCAGTGCTAGCGCCATTAGCGGGAGAAGACACGAGCAGTACTTC. This sequence encodes CSASAISGRRHEQYF.

This clonotype has only one observation. The CDR3 region has the DNA TGTGCCAGCAGTTTAGGGAGGTCCTCTGGAAACACCATATATTTT. Translated, it gives CASSLGRSSGNTIYF. This rearrangement joins TRBV3-1 to TRBJ1-3; no clear D gene. The V gene's germline CDR1 is LGHDT and CDR2 YNNKEL (reference sequence). The CDR3 runs to 15 residues. The ends were cut back, 6 bases at V and 0 bases at J, with 12 bases in the middle.

The chain couples TRBV29-1 to TRBJ1-1, with D possibly TRBD1 on 5 matching bases. Germline V gene lookup returns CDR1 SQVTM and CDR2 ANQGSEA. The CDR3 has 13 amino acids. The V end lost 7 bases, the J end lost 6 bases, and 18 bases lay between the germline ends. The DNA of the CDR3 is TGCAGCGCCGCCACAACCCAGGGTCCTGAAGCTTTCTTT. As protein: CSAATTQGPEAFF.

The V and J genes are TRBV3-1 and TRBJ2-7, with 7 bases fitting TRBD2. Germline-derived CDR1 and CDR2 are LGHDT and YNNKEL (reference sequence). The CDR3 runs to 14 residues. The V and J ends lost 6 bases and 1 base, in that order; junction bases with no gene match: 6. As DNA, the CDR3 is TGTGCCAGCAGAGCGGGGCCGGGTTCCTACGAGCAGTACTTC. Translation: CASRAGPGSYEQYF.

The chain is built from TRBV20-1 and TRBJ2-3, with D perhaps given as TRBD1 or TRBD2 (6 bases each). Germline CDR1 is DFQATT and CDR2 is SNEGSKA (reference sequence). Trimming left V 3 bases short and J 4 bases short, with 26 bases between. The CDR3 spans 18 residues. CDR3 sequence: CSASRFRGRSLDSDTQYF. The CDR3 bases are TGCAGTGCTAGTCGTTTTCGGGGGCGGTCATTAGATTCAGATACGCAGTATTTT.

The genes are TRBV9 and TRBJ2-3; D is unclear. There are 15 residues in the CDR3. Trimming shortened V by 0 bases and J by 4 bases, and 12 bases separated the two germline ends. From germline, CDR1 is SGDLS and CDR2 YYNGEE. CDR3 nucleotides: TGTGCCAGCAGCGTAGGCGGAATTTCTGCAGATACGCAGTATTTT. This translates into CASSVGGISADTQYF.

The CDR3 sequence: CASSLRGLAGGLETQYF. Written as DNA, the CDR3 is TGTGCCAGCAGTCTCCGGGGACTAGCGGGAGGGCTGGAGACCCAGTACTTC. The rearrangement uses TRBV12-3 or TRBV12-4 and TRBJ2-5; the match to TRBD2 covers 16 bases. Losses at the gene ends were 5 bases for V and 5 bases for J; bases not matched to a gene: 8. This CDR3 has 17 residues.

The J gene is TRBJ2-1, the V gene TRBV4-1; D remains unclear. V lost 3 bases to trimming and J lost 0 bases, with 15 bases between them. CDR3 length: 17 amino acids. The germline gives CDR1 MGHRA, CDR2 YSYEKL. CDR3 DNA sequence: TGCGCCAGCAGCCACCCCAAACTACTAACCTCCTACAATGAGCAGTTCTTC. This encodes CASSHPKLLTSYNEQFF.

The J gene is TRBJ2-5, the V gene TRBV3-1, with D possibly TRBD2 on 6 matching bases. Germline V gene sequence: CDR1 LGHDT, CDR2 YNNKEL (reference sequence). The CDR3 extends over 15 amino acids. V gave up 1 base and J gave up 5 bases, with 14 bases separating them. CDR3 amino acids: CASSQAGTPAETQYF. The CDR3 DNA is TGTGCCAGCAGCCAAGCCGGGACTCCTGCGGAGACCCAGTACTTC.

The chain is built from TRBV5-1 and TRBJ1-1; TRBD1 matches 7 bases. J lost 3 bases, V lost 4 bases, and 12 bases had no gene match. Per germline, CDR1 SGHRS and CDR2 YFSETQ. This CDR3 region has 16 residues. Here the CDR3 DNA reads TGCGCCAGCAGCATCCCGACAGGGCCCTTGGACACTGAAGCTTTCTTT. This translates into CASSIPTGPLDTEAFF.

The chain's CDR3 is CASSLASYETQYF. The CDR3 nucleotides read TGTGCCAGCAGCTTGGCTAGCTACGAGACCCAGTACTTC. The chain links TRBV5-6 to TRBJ2-5; weak D call: TRBD2 (5 bases). The V end lost 0 bases, the J end lost 5 bases, and 8 bases lay between the germline ends. In germline, CDR1 is SGHDT, CDR2 YYEEEE. This CDR3 is built from 13 residues.

The rearrangement links TRBV28 to TRBJ1-5, with D possibly matching TRBD1 (5 bases). The germline gives CDR1 MDHEN, CDR2 SYDVKM. The CDR3 consists of 16 residues. V was cut by 1 base and J by 4 bases, with 14 bases left in between. The DNA for the CDR3 is TGTGCCAGCAGTTTATCCTCAGGGACGGGGAATCAGCCCCAGCATTTT. It yields the protein CASSLSSGTGNQPQHF.

DNA for the CDR3: TGTGCCAGCAGCTCAGGGCCCAGAGGCTCGACCCAGTACTTC. This translates into CASSSGPRGSTQYF. The chain has TRBV13 and TRBJ2-5; TRBD1 might be the D (5 bases). The V and J ends lost 4 bases and 7 bases respectively, with 16 bases between them. Per germline, CDR1 PRHDT and CDR2 FYEKMQ (reference sequence). This CDR3 comprises 14 residues.

The rearrangement uses TRBV10-1 and TRBJ2-3, with TRBD1 matching over 7 bases. The germline CDR1 and CDR2 sequences are WNHNN and SYGVQD (reference sequence). V lost 3 bases to trimming and J lost 5 bases; unmatched junction nucleotides: 5. The CDR3 spans 14 residues. CDR3 sequence reads: CASSDTGERDTQYF. DNA for the CDR3: TGCGCCAGCAGTGATACAGGGGAGAGAGATACGCAGTATTTT.

The chain combines TRBV5-1 with TRBJ2-7; TRBD1 matches 8 bases. The V gene end was trimmed by 4 bases and the J gene end by 4 bases; junction bases not matched to a gene: 4. The CDR3 spans 13 residues. Germline V gene sequence: CDR1 SGHRS, CDR2 YFSETQ. CDR3 nucleotides: TGCGCCAGCAGCACGGACAGGGCGTACGAGCAGTACTTC. Its protein product is CASSTDRAYEQYF.

V gene TRBV29-1 combines with J gene TRBJ2-7; possible D gene TRBD1, 6 bases. Between the trimmed V and J ends, which lost 5 bases and 6 bases, there was a span of 11 bases. CDR1 SQVTM and CDR2 ANQGSEA come from the germline V gene. The CDR3 has 11 amino acids. The CDR3 coding sequence is TGCAGCGTTCGACAGGCTCCCGAGCAGTACTTC. Translating gives CSVRQAPEQYF.

This clonotype was detected once. V gene TRBV28 combines with J gene TRBJ2-3; 10 bases match TRBD2. The V gene end was trimmed by 5 bases and the J gene end by 2 bases; junction bases not matched to a gene: 10. Germline lookup yields CDR1 MDHEN and CDR2 SYDVKM. This CDR3 is 17 amino acids long. For the CDR3, the DNA is TGTGCCAGCAGTACCCCCCTAGGACTAGCGGCCACAGATACGCAGTATTTT. Encoded protein: CASSTPLGLAATDTQYF.

This sequence joins TRBV19 and TRBJ2-3; TRBD2 is a possible D gene (5 bases). CDR1 is LNHDA and CDR2 is SQIVND in the germline V gene (reference sequence). The CDR3 contains 13 residues. V lost 7 bases to trimming and J lost 2 bases, with 10 bases between them. CDR3 loop: CASNRGLTDTQYF. In nucleotides, the CDR3 is TGTGCCAGTAATCGCGGACTCACAGATACGCAGTATTTT.

The rearrangement uses TRBV30 and TRBJ2-2; D is possibly TRBD2 (5 bases). The CDR3 spans 16 residues. Trimming took off 1 base at V and 6 bases at J, with 18 bases between the two ends. Per the germline V gene, CDR1 is GTSNPN and CDR2 is SVGIG (reference sequence). CDR3 loop: CAWSGSGPRSAGELFF. The DNA of the CDR3 is TGTGCCTGGAGTGGCAGCGGACCGCGGTCGGCCGGGGAGCTGTTTTTT.

The chain employs TRBV18 and TRBJ1-2, with 7 bases fitting TRBD1. The trim removed 3 bases at V and 2 bases at J, leaving 9 bases unmatched. CDR1 KGHSH and CDR2 LQKENI come from the germline V gene. This CDR3 contains 16 residues. DNA for the CDR3: TGTGCCAGCTCACCCGAAGACAGGGCGCCCAACTATGGCTACACCTTC. Residues: CASSPEDRAPNYGYTF.

The chain recombines TRBV5-4 with TRBJ1-2; D call uncertain. Germline CDR1 reads SGHNT; CDR2 reads YYREEE (reference sequence). CDR3 length equals 13 residues. The germline V and J ends were trimmed by 5 bases and 4 bases, with 12 bases remaining between them. CDR3 nucleotide sequence: TGTGCCAGCAGGGCGCAGAGATTCTATGGCTACACCTTC. It specifies CASRAQRFYGYTF.

The chain recombines TRBV27 with TRBJ2-3; perhaps D is TRBD1 or TRBD2 (6 bases each). CDR1 MNHEY and CDR2 SMNVEV come from the germline V gene (reference sequence). V was trimmed by 1 base and J by 12 bases, leaving 17 bases between them. The CDR3 covers 14 residues. DNA of the CDR3: TGTGCCAGCAGTTTATTACTGGAGGGGGAGATCCAGTATTTT. Translating it yields CASSLLLEGEIQYF.

The chain joins TRBV12-3 or TRBV12-4 to TRBJ1-3; the D is unclear. V shed 3 bases and J shed 4 bases, with 10 bases lying between them. The length of the CDR3 is 14 residues. The CDR3 DNA reads TGTGCCAGCAGTTTGGTGTCAGCCGGAAACACCATATATTTT. Translated, it gives CASSLVSAGNTIYF.

The sample holds one count of this clonotype. The V gene is TRBV23-1, the J gene TRBJ1-5; weak D call: TRBD1 (6 bases). TRBV23-1 is an ORF, and what it does is uncertain. Trimming left V 5 bases short and J 1 base short, with 12 bases between. The CDR3 consists of 15 residues. CDR3 residues: CASSVTGFSNQPQHF. Here the CDR3 DNA reads TGCGCCAGCAGTGTTACAGGGTTCAGCAATCAGCCCCAGCATTTT.

The chain is built from TRBV5-1 and TRBJ1-1; weak D call: TRBD1 (6 bases). The CDR3 consists of 17 residues. CDR1 SGHRS and CDR2 YFSETQ come from the germline V gene. Trimming took off 0 bases at V and 2 bases at J, with 17 bases between the two ends. The chain's CDR3 is CASSLAGQTRINTEAFF. DNA for the CDR3: TGCGCCAGCAGCTTGGCCGGACAGACACGGATTAACACTGAAGCTTTCTTT.